A single sample is the source of the 18 T cell receptor beta chains below, sequenced in a study of PD-1 blockade in mismatch repair-deficient tumors. Libraries were prepared by immunoSEQ multiplex PCR; TCRdb keeps only in-frame clonotypes and omits some of them. The table shows some 130,000 clones, with almost 90% occurring only once. The sequenced sample was peripheral blood, obtained almost 74 weeks after starting pembrolizumab. The receptors originated from an adult with mismatch repair-deficient cancer.

This rearrangement joins TRBV9 to TRBJ2-7; 11 nucleotides align to TRBD2. The CDR3 length is 15 residues. The ends lost 2 bases at V and 2 bases at J; junction bases unmatched: 3. Germline V lookup: CDR1 SGDLS, CDR2 YYNGEE. DNA of the CDR3: TGTGCCAGCAGCGTGTTACTAGCGGGAGCCTACGAGCAGTACTTC. It translates to CASSVLLAGAYEQYF.

V gene TRBV4-1 combines with J gene TRBJ1-2; D remains unclear. Germline assignment: CDR1 MGHRA and CDR2 YSYEKL. CDR3 length: 15 amino acids. The V and J ends lost 0 bases and 3 bases respectively, with 11 bases between them. The CDR3 here is CASSQDQYDHYGYTF. CDR3 nucleotide sequence: TGCGCCAGCAGCCAAGACCAATACGACCACTATGGCTACACCTTC.

The gene calls are TRBV28 and TRBJ2-1; D may match TRBD1 or TRBD2 (6 bases each). The CDR3 runs to 13 residues. The germline V gene encodes CDR1 MDHEN and CDR2 SYDVKM. V was pared by 5 bases and J by 10 bases, with 15 bases between. The CDR3, as DNA: TGTGCCAGCAGTCCTGGCGGGACATACGAGCAGTTCTTC. Its translation is CASSPGGTYEQFF.

The chain uses TRBV6-6 and TRBJ2-7; 8 bases align to TRBD2. CDR3 length equals 14 residues. Per the germline V gene, CDR1 is MNHNY and CDR2 is SVGAGI (reference sequence). V lost 5 bases to trimming and J lost 0 bases; unmatched junction nucleotides: 3. CDR3 sequence (DNA): TGTGCCAGCAGTACGGGAGGGGACTCCTACGAGCAGTACTTC. Amino acids: CASSTGGDSYEQYF.

The chain employs TRBV12-5 and TRBJ2-1; the match to TRBD2 covers 9 bases. CDR3 length: 17 residues. V dropped 1 base and J dropped 5; count of bases not matched to a gene: 9. Germline CDR1 LGHNT, CDR2 FRNRAP. This CDR3 reads CASGLDRGTSQNNEQFF. CDR3 nucleotide sequence: TGTGCTAGTGGTTTGGATCGCGGGACTAGCCAGAACAATGAGCAGTTCTTC.

This chain uses TRBV7-9 with TRBJ2-7, with 11 bases lining up with TRBD2. Germline V gives CDR1 SEHNR, CDR2 FQNEAQ (reference sequence). This CDR3 spans 16 amino acids. J was trimmed by 3 bases and V by 4 bases; bases with no gene match: 8. The CDR3 loop reads CASSSGLAVGHYEQYF. CDR3 in DNA: TGTGCCAGCAGCTCGGGACTAGCGGTGGGCCACTACGAGCAGTACTTC. The full variable domain, its missing parts supplied by reference TRBV7-9 and TRBJ2-7, is DTGVSQNPRHKITKRGQNVTFRCDPISEHNRLYWYRQTLGQGPEFLTYFQNEAQLEKSRLLSDRFSAERPKGSFSTLEIQRTEQGDSAMYLCASSSGLAVGHYEQYFGPGTRLTVT.

This clone was seen more than once but under ten times. The rearrangement links TRBV19 to TRBJ2-2; no firm D call. CDR3 length: 13 residues. V was shortened by 3 bases and J by 5 bases, with 7 bases between the two germline ends. CDR1 and CDR2 from the germline V gene are LNHDA and SQIVND (reference sequence). The DNA of the CDR3 is TGTGCCAGTAGTATCTGGCGGACCGGGGAGCTGTTTTTT. Translated: CASSIWRTGELFF. Variable domain in full (rest from reference TRBV19 and TRBJ2-2): DGGITQSPKYLFRKEGQNVTLSCEQNLNHDAMYWYRQDPGQGLRLIYYSQIVNDFQKGDIAEGYSVSREKKESFPLTVTSAQKNPTAFYLCASSIWRTGELFFGEGSRLTVL.

The chain links TRBV7-2 to TRBJ2-7; possibly TRBD1 for D (5 bases). Germline V gene lookup returns CDR1 SGHTA and CDR2 FQGNSA. The CDR3 covers 17 residues. With 1 base removed from V and 0 bases from J, the gap between germline ends came to 16 bases. CDR3 coding DNA: TGTGCCAGCAGCTTAGGAGGACATGCACGACGCTCCTACGAGCAGTACTTC. Amino acids: CASSLGGHARRSYEQYF.

The chain has TRBV11-2 and TRBJ2-7, with 11 nucleotides matching TRBD2. There are 15 residues in the CDR3. Germline CDR1 reads SGHAT; CDR2 reads FQNNGV. Trimming cost V 3 bases and J 9 bases; bases outside gene matches: 10. CDR3 DNA: TGTGCCAGCAGCTTGACTAGCGGGGTAGATATTAGGCAGTACTTC. Protein sequence: CASSLTSGVDIRQYF.

The rearrangement joins TRBV2 to TRBJ2-3; TRBD2 is a possible D gene (6 bases). Trimming removed 6 bases from V and 2 bases from J, with 15 bases in between. Looked up from germline, CDR1 is SNHLY and CDR2 is FYNNEI. CDR3 length: 15 residues. This CDR3 is CASSGGQVPTDTQYF. The CDR3 coding sequence is TGTGCCAGCAGCGGAGGGCAGGTGCCCACAGATACGCAGTATTTT.

V is TRBV12-5 and J is TRBJ2-5; perhaps TRBD2 as D (6 bases). CDR1 is LGHNT, CDR2 FRNRAP, per germline. This CDR3 comprises 16 residues. Between the trimmed V and J ends, which lost 0 bases and 2 bases, there was a span of 13 bases. CDR3 loop: CASGLVTGDFQETQYF. The CDR3 DNA follows: TGTGCTAGTGGTTTGGTGACCGGGGACTTTCAAGAGACCCAGTACTTC.

This clone turned up a few times. V is TRBV4-2 and J is TRBJ1-3; perhaps TRBD1 as D (5 bases). Germline V CDR1 and CDR2: LGHNA, YNFKEQ. Trimming took off 0 bases at V and 3 bases at J, with 12 bases between the two ends. The CDR3 loop spans 16 amino acids. The CDR3 loop is CASSQEERGFGNTIYF. The CDR3 region has the DNA TGTGCCAGCAGCCAAGAGGAGAGGGGTTTTGGAAACACCATATATTTT.

Details on this clone: Different DNA sequences within this sample yield the same CDR3. The chain joins TRBV5-6 to TRBJ1-5; D gene unclear. Deletions cut 3 bases from V and 5 bases from J, with 12 bases between. The CDR3 runs 14 residues. From germline, CDR1 is SGHDT and CDR2 YYEEEE. CDR3 sequence: CASSSHGRDQPQHF. CDR3 DNA: TGTGCCAGCAGCTCCCACGGGCGCGATCAGCCCCAGCATTTT.

The chain couples TRBV6-5 to TRBJ2-7; 7 bases align to TRBD1. Trimming took 5 bases from V and 0 from J; bases not matched to a gene: 4. Germline V gives CDR1 MNHEY, CDR2 SVGAGI. The length of the CDR3 is 14 residues. The CDR3 region has the DNA TGTGCCAGCAGTCTAAACAGGGGCTCCTACGAGCAGTACTTC. Its translation: CASSLNRGSYEQYF.

This clone was found once. The rearrangement links TRBV6-6 to TRBJ2-5; TRBD2 matches 9 bases. Germline CDR1 and CDR2: MNHNY and SVGAGI (reference sequence). The CDR3 is made up of 15 amino acids. Trimming removed 2 bases from V and 3 bases from J; junction bases left unmatched: 4. This chain's CDR3 is CASSYARLAEETQYF. CDR3 bases: TGTGCCAGCAGTTACGCCCGACTAGCGGAAGAGACCCAGTACTTC.

The chain is built from TRBV27 and TRBJ2-3, with a possible D match to TRBD2 (6 bases). Germline CDR1 reads MNHEY; CDR2 reads SMNVEV (reference sequence). Trimming cost V 2 bases and J 2 bases, with 11 bases left between them. The CDR3 consists of 15 residues. In DNA form, the CDR3 reads TGTGCCAGCAGTTTAAGTTGGGACTCCACAGATACGCAGTATTTT. Translating gives CASSLSWDSTDTQYF.

The chain links TRBV7-2 to TRBJ1-2, with D perhaps matching TRBD1 (5 bases). Germline V gene data show CDR1 as SGHTA and CDR2 as FQGNSA. The CDR3 covers 15 residues. The germline V and J ends were trimmed by 4 bases and 4 bases, with 16 bases remaining between them. CDR3 residues: CASSSDSRPFYGYTF. The DNA for the CDR3 is TGTGCCAGCAGCTCCGACAGCCGCCCTTTCTATGGCTACACCTTC. Drawing the rest from reference TRBV7-2 and TRBJ1-2, the complete variable domain is GAGVSQSPSNKVTEKGKDVELRCDPISGHTALYWYRQSLGQGLEFLIYFQGNSAPDKSGLPSDRFSAERTGGSVSTLTIQRTQQEDSAVYLCASSSDSRPFYGYTFGSGTRLTVV.

This clone has just a few counts. V usage is TRBV30 and J usage is TRBJ2-3; 7 bases match TRBD1. The length of the CDR3 is 13 residues. Per germline, CDR1 GTSNPN and CDR2 SVGIG (reference sequence). The trim removed 5 bases at V and 6 bases at J, leaving 8 bases unmatched. CDR3 nucleotide sequence: TGTGCCTGGGGGACAGTAAGTAGGGATACGCAGTATTTT. This sequence encodes CAWGTVSRDTQYF.